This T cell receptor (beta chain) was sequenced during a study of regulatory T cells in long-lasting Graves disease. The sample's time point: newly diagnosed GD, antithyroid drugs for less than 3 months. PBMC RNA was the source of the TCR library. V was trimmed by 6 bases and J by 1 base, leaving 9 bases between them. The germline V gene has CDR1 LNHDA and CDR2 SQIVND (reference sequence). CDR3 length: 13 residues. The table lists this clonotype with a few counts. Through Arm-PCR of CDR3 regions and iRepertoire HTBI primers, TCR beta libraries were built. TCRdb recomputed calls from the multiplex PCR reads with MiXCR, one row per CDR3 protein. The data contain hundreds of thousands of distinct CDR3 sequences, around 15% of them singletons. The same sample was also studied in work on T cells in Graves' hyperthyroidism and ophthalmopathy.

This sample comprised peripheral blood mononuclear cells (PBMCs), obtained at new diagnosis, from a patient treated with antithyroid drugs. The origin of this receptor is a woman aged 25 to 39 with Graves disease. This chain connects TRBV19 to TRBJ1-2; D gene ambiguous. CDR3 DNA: TGTGCCAGTAGGCGGAAGATTAACTATGGCTACACCTTC. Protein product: CASRRKINYGYTF.